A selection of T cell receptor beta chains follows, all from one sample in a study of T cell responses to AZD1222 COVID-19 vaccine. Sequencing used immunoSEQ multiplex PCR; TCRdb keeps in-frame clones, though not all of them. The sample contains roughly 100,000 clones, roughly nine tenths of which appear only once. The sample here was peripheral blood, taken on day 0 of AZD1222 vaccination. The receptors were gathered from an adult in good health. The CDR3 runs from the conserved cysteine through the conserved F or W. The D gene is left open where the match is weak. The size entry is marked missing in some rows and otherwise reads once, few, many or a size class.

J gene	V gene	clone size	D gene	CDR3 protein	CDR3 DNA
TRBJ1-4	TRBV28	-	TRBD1	CASRAVGTATNEKLFF	TGTGCCAGCAGAGCAGTAGGGACAGCAACTAATGAAAAACTGTTTTTT
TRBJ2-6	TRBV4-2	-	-	CASSSTVSGANVLTF	TGTGCCAGCAGCTCCACCGTTTCTGGGGCCAACGTCCTGACTTTC
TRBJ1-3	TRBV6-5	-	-	CASSLDSSGNTIYF	TGTGCCAGCAGTTTAGACAGCTCTGGAAACACCATATATTTT
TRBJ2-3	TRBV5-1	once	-	CASSDPGTDTQYF	TGCGCCAGCAGCGACCCGGGCACAGATACGCAGTATTTT
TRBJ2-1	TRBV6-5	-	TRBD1	CASSRGQYNEQFF	TGTGCCAGCAGCCGGGGACAGTACAATGAGCAGTTCTTC
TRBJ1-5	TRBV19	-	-	CASSIAGTNQPQHF	TGTGCCAGTAGTATTGCAGGGACTAATCAGCCCCAGCATTTT
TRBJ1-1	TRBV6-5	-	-	CASSSLGQMRTEAFF	TGTGCCAGCAGTTCTCTAGGACAGATGAGAACTGAAGCTTTCTTT
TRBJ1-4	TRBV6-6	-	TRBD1	CASRIIPGQGDEKLFF	TGTGCCAGCAGAATCATTCCGGGACAGGGGGATGAAAAACTGTTTTTT
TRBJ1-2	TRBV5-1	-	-	CASSLVGGSNYGYTF	TGCGCCAGCAGCTTGGTTGGGGGGTCGAACTATGGCTACACCTTC
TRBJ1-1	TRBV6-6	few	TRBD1	CASSHGQALNTEAFF	TGTGCCAGCAGCCATGGACAGGCCCTGAACACTGAAGCTTTCTTT
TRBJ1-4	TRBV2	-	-	CASSRTGRDEKLFF	TGTGCCAGCAGCCGGACGGGACGGGACGAAAAACTGTTTTTT
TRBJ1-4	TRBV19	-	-	CASSTTRVNEKLFF	TGTGCCAGTAGTACTACCAGGGTTAATGAAAAACTGTTTTTT
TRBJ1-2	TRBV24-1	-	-	CATSDSHRDGYTF	TGTGCCACCAGTGATTCTCACAGGGATGGCTACACCTTC
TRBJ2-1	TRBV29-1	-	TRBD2	CSVGLAGGYNEQFF	TGCAGCGTTGGACTAGCGGGAGGATACAATGAGCAGTTCTTC
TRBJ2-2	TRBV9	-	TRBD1	CASSVGQGWTGELFF	TGTGCCAGCAGCGTGGGACAGGGATGGACCGGGGAGCTGTTTTTT
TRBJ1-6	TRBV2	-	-	CASGASRGFNSPLHF	TGTGCCAGCGGGGCCAGCCGAGGGTTTAATTCACCCCTCCACTTT
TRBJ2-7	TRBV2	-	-	CASSDAVGQYF	TGTGCCAGCAGTGACGCGGTCGGGCAGTACTTC
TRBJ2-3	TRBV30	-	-	CAWGSKGPFTDTQYF	TGTGCCTGGGGATCAAAAGGGCCCTTCACAGATACGCAGTATTTT
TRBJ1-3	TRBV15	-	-	CATSRVKRHGDTIYF	TGTGCCACCAGCAGAGTTAAGAGACACGGGGACACCATATATTTT
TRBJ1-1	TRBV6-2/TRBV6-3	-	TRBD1	CASSYTYRGPMNTEAFF	TGTGCCAGCAGTTATACTTACAGGGGGCCTATGAACACTGAAGCTTTCTTT
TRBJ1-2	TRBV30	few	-	CAWSAAGGALTNYGYTF	TGTGCCTGGAGTGCCGCGGGGGGCGCCCTGACTAACTATGGCTACACCTTC
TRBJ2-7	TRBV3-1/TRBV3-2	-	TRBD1	CASSHGQGSTYEQYF	TGTGCCAGCAGCCACGGACAGGGGAGCACCTACGAGCAGTACTTC